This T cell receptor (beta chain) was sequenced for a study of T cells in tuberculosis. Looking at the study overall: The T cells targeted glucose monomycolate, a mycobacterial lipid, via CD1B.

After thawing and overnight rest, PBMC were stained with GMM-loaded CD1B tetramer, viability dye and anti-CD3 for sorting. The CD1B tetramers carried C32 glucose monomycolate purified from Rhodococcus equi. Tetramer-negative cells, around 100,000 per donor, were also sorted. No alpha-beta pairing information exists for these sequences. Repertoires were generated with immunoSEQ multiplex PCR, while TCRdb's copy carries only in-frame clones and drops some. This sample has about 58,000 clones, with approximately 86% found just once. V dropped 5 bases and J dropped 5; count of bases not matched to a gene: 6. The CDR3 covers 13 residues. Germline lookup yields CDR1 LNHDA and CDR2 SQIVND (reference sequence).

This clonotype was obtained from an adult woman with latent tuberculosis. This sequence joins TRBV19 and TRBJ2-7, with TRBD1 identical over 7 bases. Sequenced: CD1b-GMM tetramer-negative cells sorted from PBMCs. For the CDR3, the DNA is TGTGCCAGTAGTTCGACAGGGCTTAACGAGCAGTACTTC. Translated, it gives CASSSTGLNEQYF.